Below are 2 T cell receptor beta chains sequenced from a single sample in a study of blood T cell repertoires in COVID-19. Clones were read by immunoSEQ multiplex PCR, and TCRdb kept only the in-frame ones, dropping some. The sample includes roughly 410,000 clones, about nine tenths of them seen just once. The specimen was peripheral blood. The receptor set was obtained from a middle-aged woman with COVID-19, enrolled during active disease.

This rearrangement joins TRBV19 to TRBJ1-1, with TRBD1 as a possible D gene (6 bases). CDR3 length equals 16 residues. The V gene lost 1 base and the J gene lost 1 base, with 13 bases spanning the gap. The germline V gene encodes CDR1 LNHDA and CDR2 SQIVND (reference sequence). The CDR3 region is CASSIVGDIRNTEAFF. DNA of the CDR3: TGTGCCAGTAGTATAGTGGGGGACATTAGGAACACTGAAGCTTTCTTT.

The chain couples TRBV10-3 to TRBJ2-5; 9 nucleotides match TRBD1. CDR3 size: 15 residues. J gave up 3 bases and V 2 bases, and 4 bases lay outside the gene matches. Germline V gene sequence: CDR1 ENHRY, CDR2 SYGVKD. CDR3 DNA sequence: TGTGCCATCAGTGAGCACAGGGGGCACGAAGAGACCCAGTACTTC. Protein: CAISEHRGHEETQYF.